This T cell receptor (beta chain) was sequenced during a study of OX40 agonist ivuxolimab in advanced cancers. Study outcomes and limitations: The authors also found low normalized T-cell clonal expansion in some nonresponders. Partial responders at 0.1-3.0 mg/kg showed near-lowest clonal expansion.

This clone was counted once. The antigen is unknown. Sampling times: baseline, cycle 4 day 1, cycle 7 day 1. Germline CDR1 is LGHNA and CDR2 is YNFKEQ. J was trimmed by 4 bases and V by 4 bases; bases with no gene match: 4. This CDR3 is built from 14 residues. Using immunoSEQ multiplex PCR, the repertoire was profiled, and TCRdb retains in-frame clones only, with some absent. This sample carries tens of thousands of clones, about 86% of them seen once, and the ten largest clones take over 2%. The TCR comes from an adult with an advanced solid tumor such as melanoma, head and neck, liver or kidney cancer. The chain couples TRBV4-2 to TRBJ2-5; 9 bases map to TRBD2. Sequences were derived from CD4+ or CD8+ T cells sorted from blood, sampled in a trial of the OX40 agonist ivuxolimab. The CDR3 is CASSLSGRSETQYF. The CDR3 DNA follows: TGTGCCAGCAGCCTTAGCGGGAGATCAGAGACCCAGTACTTC.